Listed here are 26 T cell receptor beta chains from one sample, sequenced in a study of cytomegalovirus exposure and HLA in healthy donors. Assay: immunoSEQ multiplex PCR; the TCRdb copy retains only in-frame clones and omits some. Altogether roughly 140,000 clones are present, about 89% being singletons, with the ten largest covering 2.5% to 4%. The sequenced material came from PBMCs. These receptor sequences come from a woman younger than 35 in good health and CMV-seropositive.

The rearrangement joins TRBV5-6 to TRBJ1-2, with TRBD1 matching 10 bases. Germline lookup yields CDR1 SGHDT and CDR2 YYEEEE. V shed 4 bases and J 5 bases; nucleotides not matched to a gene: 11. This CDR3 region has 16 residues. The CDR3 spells CASSPESGTGDYGYTF. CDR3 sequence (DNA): TGTGCCAGCAGCCCTGAATCCGGGACAGGGGATTATGGCTACACCTTC.

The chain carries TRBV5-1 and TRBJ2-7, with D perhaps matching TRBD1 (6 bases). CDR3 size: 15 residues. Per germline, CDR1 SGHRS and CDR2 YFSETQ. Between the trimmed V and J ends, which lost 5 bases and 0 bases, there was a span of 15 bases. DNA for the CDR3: TGCGCCAGCAGTCGCGACAGGCGCAGCTCCTACGAGCAGTACTTC. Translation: CASSRDRRSSYEQYF.

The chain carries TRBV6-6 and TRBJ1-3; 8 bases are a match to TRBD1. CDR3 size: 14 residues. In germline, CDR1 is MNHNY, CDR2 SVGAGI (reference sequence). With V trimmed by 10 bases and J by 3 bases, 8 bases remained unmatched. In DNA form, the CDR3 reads TGTGCCACTCAGGGGGCCCTCGGTGGAAACACCATATATTTT. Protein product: CATQGALGGNTIYF.

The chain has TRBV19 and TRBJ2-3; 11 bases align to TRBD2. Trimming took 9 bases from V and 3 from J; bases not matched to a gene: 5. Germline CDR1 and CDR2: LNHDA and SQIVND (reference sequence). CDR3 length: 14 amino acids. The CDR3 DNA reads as TGTGCCAGCACCCCTAGCGGGAGGACAGATACGCAGTATTTT. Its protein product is CASTPSGRTDTQYF.

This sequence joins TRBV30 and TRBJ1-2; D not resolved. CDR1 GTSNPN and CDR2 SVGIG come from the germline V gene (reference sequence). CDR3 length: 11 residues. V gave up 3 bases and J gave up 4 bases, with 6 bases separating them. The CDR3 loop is CAWRTAYGYTF. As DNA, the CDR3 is TGTGCCTGGAGAACAGCCTATGGCTACACCTTC.

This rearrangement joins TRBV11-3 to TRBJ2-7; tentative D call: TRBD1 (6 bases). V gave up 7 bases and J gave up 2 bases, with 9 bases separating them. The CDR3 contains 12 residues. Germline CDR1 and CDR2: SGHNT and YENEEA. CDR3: CASNQGTYEQYF. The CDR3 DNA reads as TGTGCCAGCAACCAGGGGACCTACGAGCAGTACTTC.

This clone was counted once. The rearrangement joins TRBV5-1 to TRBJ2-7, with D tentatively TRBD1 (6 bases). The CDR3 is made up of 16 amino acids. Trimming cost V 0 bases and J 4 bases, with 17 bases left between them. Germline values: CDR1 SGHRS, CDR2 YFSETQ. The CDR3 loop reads CASSLVGRPGTYEQYF. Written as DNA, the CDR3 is TGCGCCAGCAGCTTGGTTGGGCGGCCCGGGACATACGAGCAGTACTTC.

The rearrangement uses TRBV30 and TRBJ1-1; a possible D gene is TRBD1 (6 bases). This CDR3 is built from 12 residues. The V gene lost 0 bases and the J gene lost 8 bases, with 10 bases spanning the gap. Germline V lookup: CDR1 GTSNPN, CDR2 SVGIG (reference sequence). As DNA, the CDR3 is TGTGCCTGGAGTGTACGGGGGGCCGAAGCTTTCTTT. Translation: CAWSVRGAEAFF.

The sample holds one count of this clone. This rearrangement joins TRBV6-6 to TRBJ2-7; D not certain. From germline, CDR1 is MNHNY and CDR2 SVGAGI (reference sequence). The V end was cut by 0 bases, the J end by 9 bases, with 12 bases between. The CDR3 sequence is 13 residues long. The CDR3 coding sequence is TGTGCCAGCAGTTACTCTCTACGTTCGGGGCAGTACTTC. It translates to CASSYSLRSGQYF.

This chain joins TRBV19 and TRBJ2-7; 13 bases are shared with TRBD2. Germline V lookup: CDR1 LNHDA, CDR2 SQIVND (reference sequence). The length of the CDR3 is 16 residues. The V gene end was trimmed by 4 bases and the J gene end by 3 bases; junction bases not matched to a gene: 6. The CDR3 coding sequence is TGTGCCAGTAGTAGACTAGCGGGAGGTGGGGTCTACGAGCAGTACTTC. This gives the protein CASSRLAGGGVYEQYF.

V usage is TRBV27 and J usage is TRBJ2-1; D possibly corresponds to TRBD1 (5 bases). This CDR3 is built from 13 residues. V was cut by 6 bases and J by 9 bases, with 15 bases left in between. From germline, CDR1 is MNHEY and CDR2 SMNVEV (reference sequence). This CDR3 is CASSLQGGTEQFF. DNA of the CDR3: TGTGCCAGCAGCCTCCAGGGCGGAACTGAGCAGTTCTTC.

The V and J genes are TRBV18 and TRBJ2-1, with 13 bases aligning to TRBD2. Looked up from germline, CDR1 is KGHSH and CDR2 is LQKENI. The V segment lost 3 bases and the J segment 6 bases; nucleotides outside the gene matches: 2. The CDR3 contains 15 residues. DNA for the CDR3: TGTGCCAGCTCACCGACTAGCGGGAGGAGCAATGAGCAGTTCTTC. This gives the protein CASSPTSGRSNEQFF.

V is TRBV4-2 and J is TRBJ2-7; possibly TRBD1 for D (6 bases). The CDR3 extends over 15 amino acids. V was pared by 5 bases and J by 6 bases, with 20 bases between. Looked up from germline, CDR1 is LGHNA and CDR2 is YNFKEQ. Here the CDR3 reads CASSERYSTGSEQYF. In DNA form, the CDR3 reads TGTGCCAGCAGCGAACGCTATTCAACAGGGTCCGAGCAGTACTTC.

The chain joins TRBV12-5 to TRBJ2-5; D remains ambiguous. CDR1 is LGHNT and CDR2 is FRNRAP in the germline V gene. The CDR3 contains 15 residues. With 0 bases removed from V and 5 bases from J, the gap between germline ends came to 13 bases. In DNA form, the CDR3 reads TGTGCTAGTGGTTTGGTACCCTCGACACTCGAGACCCAGTACTTC. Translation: CASGLVPSTLETQYF.

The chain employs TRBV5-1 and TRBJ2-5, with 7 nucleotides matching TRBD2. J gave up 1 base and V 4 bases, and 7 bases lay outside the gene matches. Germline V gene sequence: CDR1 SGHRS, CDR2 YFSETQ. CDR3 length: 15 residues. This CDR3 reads CASSRGTGGQETQYF. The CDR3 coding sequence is TGCGCCAGCAGCCGAGGAACGGGAGGCCAAGAGACCCAGTACTTC.

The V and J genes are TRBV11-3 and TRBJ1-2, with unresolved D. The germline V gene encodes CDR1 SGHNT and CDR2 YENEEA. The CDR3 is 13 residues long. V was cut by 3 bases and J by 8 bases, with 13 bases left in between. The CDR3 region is CASSFLREAGYTF. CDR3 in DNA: TGTGCCAGCAGCTTCCTGAGGGAGGCGGGCTACACCTTC.

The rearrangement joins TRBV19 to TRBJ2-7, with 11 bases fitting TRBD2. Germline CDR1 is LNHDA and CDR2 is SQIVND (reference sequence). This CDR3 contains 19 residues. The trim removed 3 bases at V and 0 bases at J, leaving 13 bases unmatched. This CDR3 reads CASSISGLAGGRSSYEQYF. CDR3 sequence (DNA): TGTGCCAGTAGTATTTCGGGGCTAGCGGGAGGCCGGAGCTCCTACGAGCAGTACTTC.

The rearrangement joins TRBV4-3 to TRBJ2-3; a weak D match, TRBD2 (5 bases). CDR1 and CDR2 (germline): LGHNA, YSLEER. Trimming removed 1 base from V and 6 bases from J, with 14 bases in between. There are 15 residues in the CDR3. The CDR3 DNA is TGCGCCAGCAGCCAAGCTAACACTAGGTTGGATACGCAGTATTTT. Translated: CASSQANTRLDTQYF.

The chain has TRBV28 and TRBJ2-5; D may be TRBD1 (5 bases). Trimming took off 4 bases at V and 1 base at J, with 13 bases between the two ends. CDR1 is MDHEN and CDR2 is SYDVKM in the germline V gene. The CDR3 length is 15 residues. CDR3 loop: CASSSPGQPQETQYF. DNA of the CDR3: TGTGCCAGCAGTTCCCCCGGACAACCCCAAGAGACCCAGTACTTC.

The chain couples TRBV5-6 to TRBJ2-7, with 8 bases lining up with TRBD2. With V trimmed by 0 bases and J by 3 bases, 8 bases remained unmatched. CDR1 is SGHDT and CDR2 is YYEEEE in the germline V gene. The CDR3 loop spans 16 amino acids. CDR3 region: CASSLGAGLVVYEQYF. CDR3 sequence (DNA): TGTGCCAGCAGCTTGGGAGCGGGACTAGTTGTCTACGAGCAGTACTTC.

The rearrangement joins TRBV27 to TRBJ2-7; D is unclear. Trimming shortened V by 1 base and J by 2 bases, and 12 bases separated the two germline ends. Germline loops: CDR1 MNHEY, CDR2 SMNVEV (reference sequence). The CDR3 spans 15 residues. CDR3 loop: CASSLFEARPYEQYF. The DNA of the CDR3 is TGTGCCAGCAGTTTATTTGAGGCGAGGCCCTACGAGCAGTACTTC.

CDR3 coding DNA: TGTGCCAGCAGCCTACAGGGGGCGGAATCGTATGGCTACACCTTC. It is translated as CASSLQGAESYGYTF. The rearrangement joins TRBV13 to TRBJ1-2, with 9 bases identical to TRBD1. The J segment lost 5 bases and the V segment lost 5 bases, leaving 9 bases of the junction unmatched. The CDR3 has 15 residues. Germline loops: CDR1 PRHDT, CDR2 FYEKMQ (reference sequence).

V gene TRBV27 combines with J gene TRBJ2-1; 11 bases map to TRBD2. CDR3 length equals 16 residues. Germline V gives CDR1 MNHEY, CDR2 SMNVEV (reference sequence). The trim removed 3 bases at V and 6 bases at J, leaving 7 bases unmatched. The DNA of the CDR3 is TGTGCCAGCAGTTTCACGACTAGCGGGACTCGCAATGAGCAGTTCTTC. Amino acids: CASSFTTSGTRNEQFF.

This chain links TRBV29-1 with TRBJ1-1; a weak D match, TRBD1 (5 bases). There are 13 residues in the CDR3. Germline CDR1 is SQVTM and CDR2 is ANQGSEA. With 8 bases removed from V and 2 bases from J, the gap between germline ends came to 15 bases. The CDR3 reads CSIKAGGNTEAFF. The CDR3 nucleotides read TGCAGCATCAAGGCCGGGGGTAACACTGAAGCTTTCTTT.

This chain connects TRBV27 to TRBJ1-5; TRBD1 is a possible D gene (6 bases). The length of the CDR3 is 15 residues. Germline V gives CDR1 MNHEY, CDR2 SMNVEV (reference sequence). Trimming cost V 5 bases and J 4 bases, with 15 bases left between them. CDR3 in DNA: TGTGCCAGCAGTAGCCTCTTGGGACAAAATCAGCCCCAGCATTTT. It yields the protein CASSSLLGQNQPQHF.

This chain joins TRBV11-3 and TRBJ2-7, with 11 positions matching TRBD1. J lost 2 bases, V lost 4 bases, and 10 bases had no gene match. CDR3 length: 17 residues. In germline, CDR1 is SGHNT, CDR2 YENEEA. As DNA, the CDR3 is TGTGCCAGCAGCTCGAGGTTCCGGGACAGGGGGACCTACGAGCAGTACTTC. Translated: CASSSRFRDRGTYEQYF. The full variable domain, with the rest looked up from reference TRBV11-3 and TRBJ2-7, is EAGVVQSPRYKIIEKKQPVAFWCNPISGHNTLYWYLQNLGQGPELLIRYENEEAVDDSQLPKDRFSAERLKGVDSTLKIQPAELGDSAVYLCASSSRFRDRGTYEQYFGPGTRLTVT.